Presented here are 4 T cell receptor beta chains from one specimen sequenced in a study of shared T cell receptors in the human thymus. The assay was immunoSEQ multiplex PCR, and TCRdb's table has in-frame clones only and misses some. The data hold 700,000 or so clones, with 70% to 90% observed a single time. Another study also made use of these data, one on human thymus T cells.

Sequencing was done on a sample of thymocytes. These receptors were collected from a girl in the first two years of life with a congenital heart defect.

This sequence joins TRBV19 and TRBJ1-1, with D unclear. CDR3 length: 12 residues. Per germline, CDR1 LNHDA and CDR2 SQIVND (reference sequence). Trimming took 1 base from V and 7 from J, leaving 7 bases between them. The CDR3 DNA follows: TGTGCCAGTAGTATAGGTATCAGTGAAGCTTTCTTT. Its translation: CASSIGISEAFF.

The chain carries TRBV6-5 and TRBJ1-6; D is uncertain. V shed 0 bases and J shed 3 bases, with 9 bases lying between them. This CDR3 spans 16 amino acids. In germline, CDR1 is MNHEY, CDR2 SVGAGI. CDR3 protein: CASSYSPGFYNSPLHF. CDR3 in DNA: TGTGCCAGCAGTTACTCGCCGGGGTTCTATAATTCACCCCTCCACTTT.

Here the CDR3 DNA reads TGTGCCAGCAGCTCCCGATGCCGGGACAGGGGGAGGAACACTGAAGCTTTCTTT. Its protein is CASSSRCRDRGRNTEAFF. The rearrangement joins TRBV5-6 to TRBJ1-1, with TRBD1 identical over 11 bases. Germline V CDR1 and CDR2: SGHDT, YYEEEE. The CDR3 covers 18 residues. V lost 3 bases to trimming and J lost 1 base; unmatched junction nucleotides: 11. The whole variable domain, remainder taken from reference TRBV5-6 and TRBJ1-1, is DAGVTQSPTHLIKTRGQQVTLRCSPKSGHDTVSWYQQALGQGPQFIFQYYEEEERQRGNFPDRFSGHQFPNYSSELNVNALLLGDSALYLCASSSRCRDRGRNTEAFFGQGTRLTVV.

This clone has just a few counts. The chain recombines TRBV19 with TRBJ2-7, with D possibly matching TRBD1 (6 bases). V lost 4 bases to trimming and J lost 2 bases, with 18 bases between them. The CDR3 covers 16 residues. Germline CDR1 reads LNHDA; CDR2 reads SQIVND (reference sequence). The CDR3 DNA follows: TGTGCCAGTAGTACCTTCCGATCAGGGGCCACCTACGAGCAGTACTTC. Protein: CASSTFRSGATYEQYF.